This T cell receptor (beta chain) derives from a study of T cells in Graves' hyperthyroidism and ophthalmopathy. Germline-derived CDR1 and CDR2 are LNHNV and YYDKDF (reference sequence). Trimming removed 4 bases from V and 7 bases from J, with 14 bases in between. The CDR3 runs to 14 residues. The sample holds many counts of this clonotype. A lack of ophthalmopathy progression within 18 months defined stable Graves' hyperthyroidism. Amplified TCR beta CDR3 regions derived from RNA transcripts. During a first-round RT-PCR of the TCR CDR3, the HTBI primer set was used. A single record per CDR3 protein comes from TCRdb applying MiXCR to the multiplex PCR reads. The table records about 110,000 distinct CDR3 sequences, approximately 15% of them present only once.

The source of this sequence is a woman aged 45-59 years with Graves' hyperthyroidism. The chain links TRBV15 to TRBJ2-1, with D perhaps matching TRBD1 (6 bases). The sequencing input was blood. The CDR3 bases are TGTGCCACCAGCATTCCGGGACAATGGAATGAGCAGTTCTTC. Translating gives CATSIPGQWNEQFF.